A selection of T cell receptor beta chains follows, all from one sample in a study of T cell repertoires in cytomegalovirus infection. TCRdb ran MiXCR on the reads and lists one entry per CDR3 protein. Of about 320,000 distinct CDR3 sequences detected, 8% to 9.5% appear once; the ten largest clones hold around 4.5%. Sequenced: PBMCs. Receptors were obtained from a human donor in good health (CMV status not recorded). Some clones in this sample may be carry-over from other donors' samples. Each CDR3 is given with its conserved first and last residue. The order of the fields is clone size, CDR3 length, D gene, V gene, J gene, CDR3 protein, CDR3 DNA. The D gene is left open where the match is weak. Not all rows give a size; the values are once, few, many and, for expanded clones, a class.

clone_size: NA
cdr3_length: 15
d_call: NA
v_call: TRBV7-6
j_call: TRBJ2-3
cdr3_aa: CASSLGRKGTDTQYF
cdr3_nt: TGTGCCAGCAGCTTGGGTCGGAAGGGGACAGATACGCAGTATTTT

clone_size: many
cdr3_length: 15
d_call: TRBD2
v_call: TRBV7-9
j_call: TRBJ2-1
cdr3_aa: CASSLREGRYNEQFF
cdr3_nt: TGTGCCAGCAGCTTAAGGGAGGGCCGCTACAATGAGCAGTTCTTC

clone_size: few
cdr3_length: 14
d_call: NA
v_call: TRBV28
j_call: TRBJ2-5
cdr3_aa: CASSLSVPLRSQYF
cdr3_nt: TGTGCCAGCAGTTTATCAGTGCCCCTTAGGTCCCAGTACTTC

clone_size: many
cdr3_length: 12
d_call: NA
v_call: TRBV12-3/TRBV12-4
j_call: TRBJ1-2
cdr3_aa: CASSFVIYGYTF
cdr3_nt: TGTGCCAGCAGTTTTGTTATCTATGGCTACACCTTC

clone_size: few
cdr3_length: 11
d_call: NA
v_call: TRBV28
j_call: TRBJ1-2
cdr3_aa: CASSLRYGYTF
cdr3_nt: TGTGCCAGCAGTTTGCGGTATGGCTACACCTTC

clone_size: few
cdr3_length: 14
d_call: NA
v_call: TRBV5-3
j_call: TRBJ2-5
cdr3_aa: CASSFGEIEETQYF
cdr3_nt: TGTGCCAGCAGCTTTGGGGAGATAGAGGAGACCCAGTACTTC

clone_size: few
cdr3_length: 13
d_call: NA
v_call: TRBV5-8
j_call: TRBJ2-7
cdr3_aa: CASSSGYLVGQYF
cdr3_nt: TGTGCCAGCAGCTCGGGGTATCTCGTAGGGCAGTACTTC

clone_size: few
cdr3_length: 15
d_call: TRBD2
v_call: TRBV5-4
j_call: TRBJ2-1
cdr3_aa: CASSFLAGGVYEQFF
cdr3_nt: TGTGCCAGCAGCTTTCTAGCGGGGGGGGTCTATGAGCAGTTCTTC

clone_size: NA
cdr3_length: 11
d_call: NA
v_call: TRBV7-9
j_call: TRBJ2-5
cdr3_aa: CASSLAAGQYF
cdr3_nt: TGTGCCAGCAGCTTAGCGGCAGGCCAGTACTTC

clone_size: many
cdr3_length: 15
d_call: TRBD1
v_call: TRBV7-2
j_call: TRBJ2-1
cdr3_aa: CASSPGTVPYNEQFF
cdr3_nt: TGTGCCAGCAGCCCGGGGACAGTCCCTTACAATGAGCAGTTCTTC

clone_size: many
cdr3_length: 14
d_call: NA
v_call: TRBV15
j_call: TRBJ2-7
cdr3_aa: CATSRDTRGHEQYF
cdr3_nt: TGTGCCACCAGCAGAGATACCAGGGGCCACGAGCAGTACTTC

clone_size: NA
cdr3_length: 15
d_call: NA
v_call: TRBV28
j_call: TRBJ1-4
cdr3_aa: CASSRPAAANEKLFF
cdr3_nt: TGTGCCAGCAGCCGCCCCGCAGCCGCTAATGAAAAACTGTTTTTT

clone_size: few
cdr3_length: 13
d_call: TRBD2
v_call: TRBV29-1
j_call: TRBJ2-1
cdr3_aa: CSVVAAGNNEQFF
cdr3_nt: TGCAGCGTTGTAGCAGCGGGGAACAATGAGCAGTTCTTC

clone_size: many
cdr3_length: 13
d_call: TRBD2
v_call: TRBV28
j_call: TRBJ2-1
cdr3_aa: CASIGLAAYEQFF
cdr3_nt: TGTGCCAGCATAGGGCTAGCGGCCTATGAGCAGTTCTTC

clone_size: many
cdr3_length: 15
d_call: NA
v_call: TRBV7-2
j_call: TRBJ2-3
cdr3_aa: CASSPPGSGTDTQYF
cdr3_nt: TGTGCCAGCAGCCCCCCGGGCAGCGGCACTGATACGCAGTATTTT

clone_size: few
cdr3_length: 14
d_call: NA
v_call: TRBV7-2
j_call: TRBJ1-1
cdr3_aa: CASSPPSRNTEAFF
cdr3_nt: TGTGCCAGCAGCCCGCCCTCAAGAAACACTGAAGCTTTCTTT

clone_size: NA
cdr3_length: 13
d_call: TRBD1
v_call: TRBV29-1
j_call: TRBJ1-1
cdr3_aa: CSVYRGLNTEAFF
cdr3_nt: TGCAGCGTGTACAGGGGTCTAAACACTGAAGCTTTCTTT

clone_size: NA
cdr3_length: 15
d_call: TRBD2
v_call: TRBV2
j_call: TRBJ2-5
cdr3_aa: CASSEPGRSLETQYF
cdr3_nt: TGTGCCAGCAGTGAACCCGGGAGGAGTTTGGAGACCCAGTACTTC

clone_size: many
cdr3_length: 13
d_call: NA
v_call: TRBV28
j_call: TRBJ1-4
cdr3_aa: CASSFEGNEKLFF
cdr3_nt: TGTGCCAGCAGTTTCGAAGGGAATGAAAAACTGTTTTTT

clone_size: NA
cdr3_length: 11
d_call: NA
v_call: TRBV10-3
j_call: TRBJ1-2
cdr3_aa: CAISESRGYTF
cdr3_nt: TGTGCCATCAGTGAGTCGCGGGGCTACACCTTC

clone_size: NA
cdr3_length: 14
d_call: NA
v_call: TRBV27
j_call: TRBJ2-7
cdr3_aa: CASSLRGSPAEQYF
cdr3_nt: TGTGCCAGCAGTTTAAGGGGGTCCCCCGCCGAGCAGTACTTC

clone_size: NA
cdr3_length: 14
d_call: NA
v_call: TRBV7-2
j_call: TRBJ2-5
cdr3_aa: CASSTGPTGETQYF
cdr3_nt: TGTGCCAGCAGCACTGGACCCACGGGGGAGACCCAGTACTTC

clone_size: NA
cdr3_length: 12
d_call: NA
v_call: TRBV30
j_call: TRBJ1-2
cdr3_aa: CAWSGGTFGYTF
cdr3_nt: TGTGCCTGGAGTGGCGGGACATTTGGCTACACCTTC

clone_size: few
cdr3_length: 15
d_call: TRBD1
v_call: TRBV5-4
j_call: TRBJ1-1
cdr3_aa: CASSSQQGAGTEAFF
cdr3_nt: TGTGCCAGCAGCTCCCAACAGGGGGCGGGCACTGAAGCTTTCTTT

clone_size: many
cdr3_length: 13
d_call: NA
v_call: TRBV2
j_call: TRBJ1-5
cdr3_aa: CASTGFGNQPQHF
cdr3_nt: TGTGCCAGTACAGGGTTCGGCAATCAGCCCCAGCATTTT

clone_size: many
cdr3_length: 16
d_call: NA
v_call: TRBV4-1
j_call: TRBJ1-2
cdr3_aa: CASSLNAASEGYGYTF
cdr3_nt: TGCGCCAGCAGCCTCAACGCGGCGTCTGAGGGCTATGGCTACACCTTC

clone_size: many
cdr3_length: 15
d_call: TRBD2
v_call: TRBV7-2
j_call: TRBJ2-3
cdr3_aa: CASSSGTSGTDTQYF
cdr3_nt: TGTGCCAGCAGCTCCGGGACTAGCGGCACAGATACGCAGTATTTT

clone_size: NA
cdr3_length: 14
d_call: NA
v_call: TRBV30
j_call: TRBJ1-2
cdr3_aa: CAWSPSRFNYGYTF
cdr3_nt: TGTGCCTGGAGCCCGAGCAGGTTTAACTATGGCTACACCTTC

clone_size: few
cdr3_length: 16
d_call: TRBD2
v_call: TRBV9
j_call: TRBJ2-1
cdr3_aa: CASSESGTSGHNEQFF
cdr3_nt: TGTGCCAGCAGCGAGTCCGGGACTAGCGGGCACAATGAGCAGTTCTTC

clone_size: few
cdr3_length: 12
d_call: NA
v_call: TRBV30
j_call: TRBJ2-3
cdr3_aa: CAWMHGADTQYF
cdr3_nt: TGTGCCTGGATGCACGGTGCAGATACGCAGTATTTT

clone_size: many
cdr3_length: 14
d_call: NA
v_call: TRBV7-2
j_call: TRBJ1-2
cdr3_aa: CASSLGRGPEGYTF
cdr3_nt: TGTGCCAGCAGCTTGGGGCGGGGTCCGGAGGGCTACACCTTC

clone_size: NA
cdr3_length: 16
d_call: NA
v_call: TRBV6-2/TRBV6-3
j_call: TRBJ1-4
cdr3_aa: CASSSPKRTRDEKLFF
cdr3_nt: TGTGCCAGCAGTTCCCCCAAACGGACGAGGGATGAAAAACTGTTTTTT

clone_size: NA
cdr3_length: 13
d_call: TRBD1
v_call: TRBV12-3/TRBV12-4
j_call: TRBJ1-1
cdr3_aa: CASSLYRGQVAFF
cdr3_nt: TGTGCCAGCAGTCTTTACAGGGGGCAGGTAGCTTTCTTT

clone_size: NA
cdr3_length: 19
d_call: NA
v_call: TRBV6-2/TRBV6-3
j_call: TRBJ1-1
cdr3_aa: CASSYSPVRGLLGDTEAFF
cdr3_nt: TGTGCCAGCAGTTACTCACCCGTCAGGGGCCTCCTCGGGGACACTGAAGCTTTCTTT

clone_size: many
cdr3_length: 17
d_call: NA
v_call: TRBV7-2
j_call: TRBJ1-5
cdr3_aa: CASSLSRPGLSNQPQHF
cdr3_nt: TGTGCCAGCAGCTTATCCCGGCCAGGGCTTAGCAATCAGCCCCAGCATTTT

clone_size: few
cdr3_length: 14
d_call: TRBD1
v_call: TRBV2
j_call: TRBJ2-7
cdr3_aa: CASRAQGRLYEQYF
cdr3_nt: TGTGCCAGCAGGGCACAGGGGCGACTCTACGAGCAGTACTTC

clone_size: few
cdr3_length: 17
d_call: TRBD1
v_call: TRBV11-2
j_call: TRBJ1-2
cdr3_aa: CASSLGGQGPNNYGYTF
cdr3_nt: TGTGCCAGCAGCTTAGGAGGACAGGGGCCGAATAACTATGGCTACACCTTC

clone_size: few
cdr3_length: 15
d_call: TRBD1
v_call: TRBV28
j_call: TRBJ1-4
cdr3_aa: CASSLVGQGGEKLFF
cdr3_nt: TGTGCCAGCAGTTTGGTGGGACAGGGGGGTGAAAAACTGTTTTTT

clone_size: NA
cdr3_length: 15
d_call: NA
v_call: TRBV19
j_call: TRBJ1-1
cdr3_aa: CASSKRTDRGTEAFF
cdr3_nt: TGTGCCAGTAGTAAGCGGACGGATCGAGGTACTGAAGCTTTCTTT

clone_size: many
cdr3_length: 15
d_call: TRBD1
v_call: TRBV7-2
j_call: TRBJ2-7
cdr3_aa: CASSPPGQGWIEQYF
cdr3_nt: TGTGCCAGCAGCCCCCCGGGACAGGGGTGGATCGAGCAGTACTTC

clone_size: NA
cdr3_length: 15
d_call: NA
v_call: TRBV12-5
j_call: TRBJ1-4
cdr3_aa: CASADGRENNEKLFF
cdr3_nt: TGTGCTAGTGCCGACGGAAGGGAGAATAATGAAAAACTGTTTTTT

clone_size: NA
cdr3_length: 13
d_call: NA
v_call: TRBV20-1
j_call: TRBJ2-5
cdr3_aa: CSARQGSGETQYF
cdr3_nt: TGCAGTGCTCGGCAGGGATCGGGGGAGACCCAGTACTTC

clone_size: once
cdr3_length: 15
d_call: TRBD1
v_call: TRBV20-1
j_call: TRBJ2-1
cdr3_aa: CSASTGTGGFGEQFF
cdr3_nt: TGCAGTGCATCAACCGGGACAGGGGGCTTCGGTGAGCAGTTCTTC

clone_size: NA
cdr3_length: 14
d_call: NA
v_call: TRBV9
j_call: TRBJ2-6
cdr3_aa: CASSRVAGANVLTF
cdr3_nt: TGTGCCAGCAGCAGGGTTGCTGGGGCCAACGTCCTGACTTTC

clone_size: NA
cdr3_length: 12
d_call: NA
v_call: TRBV20-1
j_call: TRBJ2-3
cdr3_aa: CSARDYSDTQYF
cdr3_nt: TGCAGTGCTAGAGATTATTCAGATACGCAGTATTTT

clone_size: many
cdr3_length: 16
d_call: TRBD2
v_call: TRBV7-2
j_call: TRBJ2-5
cdr3_aa: CASSPRSGDSRETQYF
cdr3_nt: TGTGCCAGCAGCCCCCGGAGCGGGGACTCACGGGAGACCCAGTACTTC